This TCR beta chain was profiled in a study of persistence of HIV-infected CD4 T cells (dated by TCRdb to the early 2020s). About the full investigation: The median time the participants had spent on suppressive ART was eight to nine years. Peripheral blood samples of up to 180 mL were taken at multiple time points, with the exception of a couple of participants who underwent leukapheresis at a single time point. CMV- and HIV-1 Gag-responding CD4+ T cells were isolated from ART-treated individuals so that antigen-driven clonal expansion of HIV-1-infected cells could be examined. The clonality of all cells in each sorted population was measured by TCRbeta sequencing, and the clonality of infected cells was measured by proviral sequencing. The TCR cluster analysis across participants included under ten participants for CMV and 6 or 7 participants for Gag.

The germline V gene gives CDR1 as MGHRA and CDR2 as YSYEKL. From the cysteine through the phenylalanine, the CDR3 covers 17 amino acids. Solely the CDR3 DNA is kept, with 51 bases framed from the first base. Compared with germline, V lacks 1 base and J lacks 2 bases; bases without a gene match: 7. The treatment or condition label for this specimen denotes: suppressive antiretroviral therapy. Cells were stimulated with lysates of CMV-infected fibroblasts at roughly 9.8 ug/mL. Responding CD4+ T cells were sorted by upregulation of both CD40 ligand and CD69. Participants were HIV-1-infected adults who started suppressive ART during chronic infection. Plasma HIV-1 RNA had been undetectable (below 50 copies/mL) in participants for at least 4 years. To be included, participants needed a CD4+ T cell count above 400 cells/uL and a positive CMV serology. Before stimulation, PBMCs were isolated using density centrifugation and depleted of CD8+ T cells. Stimulation of CD8-depleted PBMCs was carried out for more than 15 hours with anti-CD28/CD49d costimulation, CD40-blocking antibody and enfuvirtide, to prevent new infections. Sorting was done on either a Beckman Coulter MoFlo Legacy or an XDP sorter, and propidium iodide was used to exclude dead cells. Genomic DNA was extracted using the QIAamp DNA Mini Kit for samples with more than one million cells and using the Quick-DNA Microprep Kit for all other samples.

The immunoSEQ hsTCRB assay version 4, run in survey mode, was used to sequence TCRbeta repertoires from genomic DNA. Genomic DNA was diluted to roughly 9.2 ng/uL, using up to 1 ug per sample for TCRbeta sequencing. The study's own analysis went as follows. TCRbeta data analysis was done in ImmunoSeq Analyzer 3.0, and diversity was calculated on productive nucleotide rearrangements. Lower-bound TCR diversity was estimated with the improved Chao index, and clonality with the Gini coefficient using the Immunarch R package. Nucleotide rearrangements that differed but encoded the same CDR3beta amino acid sequence were counted as separate clonotypes. Differential abundance analysis found TCRbeta sequences that were significantly enriched in antigen-responding cells compared with anti-CD3/anti-CD28-activated cells. TCRs were clustered by predicted peptide-MHC specificity with GLIPH2, both within individual participants and across merged participant data sets. Held by TCRdb, this immuneACCESS table contains in-frame sequences only and omits some clones. Under half of the omission traces to an unresolved V gene where checked; the cause of the rest is unknown. V and J calls plus clone size are reproduced from that table; the DNA served to infer D and trimming. Here the sample has just under 20,000 clones; about 80% occur a single time. Roughly 6.4% of the sample goes to the ten largest clones.

To note about this clone: Its binding antigen is unknown. The input lacks base qualities; no much larger clone sits a single base away.

Points the paper makes about the study in general: Because the TCR analyses were done in bulk, restricting them to just the rare CMV-responding cells that actually carried HIV-1 proviruses was not possible. Antigen-responding cells were enriched for expanded CDR3beta sequences that were degenerate, which suggests that CD4+ responses to CMV and Gag underwent convergent selection. Within the same sorted populations, TCR oligoclonality correlated with proviral oligoclonality. Only a small number of individuals took part in the study, and only a limited range of antigens was tested. TCRbeta richness in CMV- and Gag-responding cells was significantly lower than in anti-CD3/anti-CD28-responding cells; CMV-responding cells had higher oligoclonality than CD3/CD28-stimulated and Gag-responding cells.

The source of this sequence is an adult man with HIV who was CMV-seropositive. The chain is encoded by TRBV4-1 joined to TRBJ2-1; TRBD2 agrees with 8 junctional bases. The specimen was CD4+ T cells sorted from PBMCs after approximately 19-hour stimulation, collected from a patient who received antiretroviral therapy. The sample's cell subset or site label is to be understood as: CD40L+CD69+ CD4 T cells responding to CMV lysate. The CDR3 region has the sequence CASSQGTGGPTYNEQFF. The DNA is TGCGCCAGCAGCCAAGGGACGGGGGGGCCAACCTACAATGAGCAGTTCTTC.